This entry lists 26 T cell receptor beta chains sequenced from one sample in a study of blood T cell repertoires in COVID-19 (dated by TCRdb to about 2020). The method was the immunoSEQ multiplex PCR assay. TCRdb took over this immuneACCESS table, retaining in-frame rearrangements with V and J assigned. Such tables are incomplete; in checked studies, under half of the missing clones stem from an unresolved V gene, and the remainder is unexplained. The sample table holds approximately 210,000 clones, of which around four fifths were seen once. Roughly 15% of the sample rests with the top ten. Material for sequencing was PBMCs or T cells enriched from blood (not recorded which). These receptors originate from a man aged 35 to 55 who had recovered from COVID-19.

The rearrangement uses TRBV5-1 and TRBJ2-4, with D tentatively TRBD1 (5 bases). The CDR3 spans 11 residues. With 6 bases removed from V and 8 bases from J, the gap between germline ends came to 9 bases. Germline loops: CDR1 SGHRS, CDR2 YFSETQ. CDR3 nucleotides: TGCGCCAGCAAAGGGGTAGACATTCAGTACTTC. It encodes CASKGVDIQYF.

This rearrangement joins TRBV3-1 (or the pseudogene TRBV3-2) to TRBJ2-1, with TRBD1 as a possible D gene (6 bases). Trimming took off 0 bases at V and 7 bases at J, with 13 bases between the two ends. CDR3 length: 15 residues. Germline CDR1 and CDR2: LGHDT and YNNKEL (reference sequence). CDR3 nucleotide sequence: TGTGCCAGCAGCCAAGATCCCAGGGGCAATAATGAGCAGTTCTTC. Translated: CASSQDPRGNNEQFF.

This clone was picked up a small number of times. The V and J genes are TRBV12-3 or TRBV12-4 and TRBJ1-2; possible D gene TRBD1, 5 bases. The CDR3 is made up of 13 amino acids. V dropped 6 bases and J dropped 10 bases, with 18 bases sitting between them. CDR3 in amino acids: CASRPTATFVYTF. Written as DNA, the CDR3 is TGTGCCAGCAGACCGACAGCCACCTTCGTCTACACCTTC.

This clone was counted between two and nine times. The CDR3 region is CASSVDSPTDTQYF. CDR3 sequence (DNA): TGTGCCAGCAGCGTCGACAGCCCCACAGATACGCAGTATTTT. V gene TRBV9 combines with J gene TRBJ2-3; D perhaps matches TRBD1 (5 bases). This CDR3 spans 14 amino acids. Looked up from germline, CDR1 is SGDLS and CDR2 is YYNGEE. Trimming removed 2 bases at V and 2 bases at J, with 9 bases between.

This chain joins TRBV27 and TRBJ1-2, with D hard to call. The CDR3 loop spans 14 amino acids. V lost 3 bases and J lost 6, with 14 bases in between. Looked up from germline, CDR1 is MNHEY and CDR2 is SMNVEV (reference sequence). The CDR3 DNA reads as TGTGCCAGCAGTTTTCGAGCGGGGTACAATGGCTACACCTTC. Translation: CASSFRAGYNGYTF.

The rearrangement uses TRBV18 and TRBJ2-1; D may be TRBD2 (6 bases). The CDR3 is 15 amino acids. Trimming took 2 bases from V and 0 from J, leaving 8 bases between them. Germline assignment: CDR1 KGHSH and CDR2 LQKENI. In nucleotides, the CDR3 is TGTGCCAGCTCACCAGTCGGGGGCTCCTACAATGAGCAGTTCTTC. Residues: CASSPVGGSYNEQFF.

V is TRBV7-3 and J is TRBJ1-3; no clear D gene. V was trimmed by 2 bases and J by 4 bases, leaving 9 bases between them. The length of the CDR3 is 14 residues. The V gene's germline CDR1 is SGHTA and CDR2 FQGTGA. The CDR3 spells CASSLGSPGNTIYF. Written as DNA, the CDR3 is TGTGCCAGCAGCTTAGGGAGTCCGGGAAACACCATATATTTT.

There are a few counts of this clone. The chain couples TRBV4-2 to TRBJ2-7, with D possibly being TRBD2 (6 bases). The CDR3 runs 15 residues. From germline, CDR1 is LGHNA and CDR2 YNFKEQ. V was cut by 1 base and J by 2 bases, with 12 bases left in between. The DNA of the CDR3 is TGTGCCAGCAGCCAAGGGGTAGCGGTTACCTACGAGCAGTACTTC. This sequence encodes CASSQGVAVTYEQYF.

The chain carries TRBV3-1 (or the pseudogene TRBV3-2) and TRBJ1-1; D unclear. This CDR3 comprises 17 residues. The V end was cut by 0 bases, the J end by 1 base, with 15 bases between. Germline loops: CDR1 LGHDT, CDR2 YNNKEL (reference sequence). The CDR3 protein is CASSQDTPGSWNTEAFF. As DNA, the CDR3 is TGTGCCAGCAGCCAAGATACTCCCGGGTCCTGGAACACTGAAGCTTTCTTT.

The chain uses TRBV28 and TRBJ1-1; tentative D call: TRBD1 (6 bases). Trimming left V 6 bases short and J 5 bases short, with 16 bases between. This CDR3 region has 14 residues. Germline V gene data show CDR1 as MDHEN and CDR2 as SYDVKM. As DNA, the CDR3 is TGTGCCAGCAGAACCCACAGGGTAGGGACTGAAGCTTTCTTT. Translated, it gives CASRTHRVGTEAFF.

The rearrangement uses TRBV6-5 and TRBJ1-6; D not resolved. The germline V and J ends were trimmed by 6 bases and 4 bases, with 10 bases remaining between them. CDR3 length: 14 residues. The germline gives CDR1 MNHEY, CDR2 SVGAGI. In nucleotides, the CDR3 is TGTGCCAGCAGCCACCGGGAGTATAATTCACCCCTCCACTTT. This gives the protein CASSHREYNSPLHF.

The chain is built from TRBV7-9 and TRBJ2-1; 10 bases agree with TRBD1. J lost 7 bases, V lost 3 bases, and 3 bases had no gene match. Germline CDR1 reads SEHNR; CDR2 reads FQNEAQ (reference sequence). The CDR3 contains 14 residues. The CDR3 coding sequence is TGTGCCAGCAGCTTGGGACAGGGGTTAAATGAGCAGTTCTTC. Translation gives CASSLGQGLNEQFF.

The genes are TRBV7-9 and TRBJ2-7; weak D call: TRBD1 (6 bases). The CDR3 runs to 15 residues. V was shortened by 1 base and J by 2 bases, with 12 bases between the two germline ends. Per germline, CDR1 SEHNR and CDR2 FQNEAQ (reference sequence). CDR3 protein: CASSLGTATTYEQYF. CDR3 nucleotides: TGTGCCAGCAGCTTAGGGACAGCGACAACCTACGAGCAGTACTTC. The entire variable domain, with the rest obtained from reference TRBV7-9 and TRBJ2-7, is as follows: DTGVSQNPRHKITKRGQNVTFRCDPISEHNRLYWYRQTLGQGPEFLTYFQNEAQLEKSRLLSDRFSAERPKGSFSTLEIQRTEQGDSAMYLCASSLGTATTYEQYFGPGTRLTVT.

This clone was seen more than once but under ten times. The gene calls are TRBV9 and TRBJ1-1, with 7 bases lining up with TRBD1. CDR3 length: 16 amino acids. Germline CDR1 is SGDLS and CDR2 is YYNGEE. V shed 4 bases and J 5 bases; nucleotides not matched to a gene: 14. The CDR3 coding sequence is TGTGCCAGCAGCCCAAGCCTACAGGGGATAGCGACTGAAGCTTTCTTT. Translation gives CASSPSLQGIATEAFF.

This sequence joins TRBV30 and TRBJ1-3; D may be TRBD1 (6 bases). CDR1 and CDR2 from the germline V gene are GTSNPN and SVGIG (reference sequence). The CDR3 has 15 amino acids. V was pared by 1 base and J by 4 bases, with 14 bases between. This CDR3 reads CAWSDPGHHGNTIYF. The CDR3 DNA follows: TGTGCCTGGAGTGACCCGGGACACCACGGAAACACCATATATTTT.

The chain uses TRBV15 and TRBJ2-3; the D gene is possibly TRBD2 (7 bases). Germline CDR1 is LNHNV and CDR2 is YYDKDF (reference sequence). This CDR3 region has 16 residues. V lost 3 bases to trimming and J lost 2 bases, with 15 bases between them. CDR3 coding DNA: TGTGCCACCAGCAGGGGGCGGGGGCCGTTCACAGATACGCAGTATTTT. Encoded protein: CATSRGRGPFTDTQYF.

The chain recombines TRBV18 with TRBJ2-2; 7 bases line up with TRBD1. Per the germline V gene, CDR1 is KGHSH and CDR2 is LQKENI. J lost 6 bases, V lost 5 bases, and 0 bases had no gene match. The CDR3 totals 12 residues. CDR3 sequence (DNA): TGTGCCAGCTCAGACAGGGCCGGGGAGCTGTTTTTT. Translating it yields CASSDRAGELFF.

CDR3 DNA sequence: TGTGCCAGCAGCGGGGGGACAGCGGATAATTCACCCCTCCACTTT. Translated: CASSGGTADNSPLHF. The rearrangement joins TRBV7-3 to TRBJ1-6; TRBD1 matches at 7 bases. Unmatched junction bases numbered 6, after V lost 5 bases and J lost 5 bases. Germline values: CDR1 SGHTA, CDR2 FQGTGA. The length of the CDR3 is 15 residues.

This clone was counted between two and nine times. The chain recombines TRBV2 with TRBJ2-1, with TRBD2 as a possible D gene (6 bases). V was cut by 2 bases and J by 2 bases, with 16 bases left in between. CDR1 SNHLY and CDR2 FYNNEI come from the germline V gene. CDR3 size: 17 residues. CDR3 loop: CASSERRGADPYNEQFF. For the CDR3, the DNA is TGTGCCAGCAGTGAAAGGAGGGGCGCGGACCCCTACAATGAGCAGTTCTTC.

The chain couples TRBV11-2 to TRBJ1-3; D gene uncertain. The CDR3 runs to 15 residues. The germline gives CDR1 SGHAT, CDR2 FQNNGV. V lost 3 bases, J lost 1 base, and 10 bases lay in between. The CDR3 nucleotides read TGTGCCAGCAGCTTTGGGAGGAGTTCTGGAAACACCATATATTTT. Its translation: CASSFGRSSGNTIYF.

The chain has TRBV15 and TRBJ1-2; tentative D call: TRBD1 (6 bases). The CDR3 has 13 residues. Trimming cost V 3 bases and J 4 bases, with 9 bases left between them. Germline-derived CDR1 and CDR2 are LNHNV and YYDKDF (reference sequence). Written as DNA, the CDR3 is TGTGCCACCAGCAGGGGACACCGCTATGGCTACACCTTC. Residues: CATSRGHRYGYTF.

This chain links TRBV4-1 with TRBJ2-7, with TRBD2 identical over 8 bases. With 2 bases clipped from V and 4 bases from J, the junction kept 7 bases outside the gene matches. CDR1 and CDR2 (germline): MGHRA, YSYEKL. The CDR3 has 15 amino acids. The CDR3 DNA reads TGCGCCAGCAGCCAACGGACTAGCATCGTATACGAGCAGTACTTC. This sequence encodes CASSQRTSIVYEQYF.

As concerns this clone: A much larger clonotype is one base distant, so this may be a read error. The V gene is TRBV11-3, the J gene TRBJ2-7, with D maybe TRBD2 (6 bases). CDR3 length: 13 amino acids. Looked up from germline, CDR1 is SGHNT and CDR2 is YENEEA. Trimming took off 3 bases at V and 2 bases at J, with 8 bases between the two ends. The CDR3 sequence: CASSLGLAYEQYF. The CDR3 DNA reads TGTGCCAGCAGCTTGGGACTGGCCTACGAGCAGTACTTC.

The chain joins TRBV12-5 to TRBJ2-5, with 7 bases fitting TRBD1. This CDR3 has 15 amino acids. Germline V gene sequence: CDR1 LGHNT, CDR2 FRNRAP. Germline trimming cut 1 base from V and 1 base from J; bases unmatched to any gene: 3. CDR3 in amino acids: CASGLGDSTQETQYF. CDR3 nucleotides: TGTGCTAGTGGTTTGGGGGACAGCACCCAAGAGACCCAGTACTTC.

The rearrangement joins TRBV16 to TRBJ1-1; D gene uncertain. The V gene lost 0 bases and the J gene lost 0 bases, with 11 bases spanning the gap. CDR1 and CDR2 from the germline V gene are KGHSY and FQNENV. There are 16 residues in the CDR3. CDR3 sequence: CASSQSAGALNTEAFF. The CDR3 nucleotides read TGTGCCAGCAGCCAATCGGCGGGCGCTTTGAACACTGAAGCTTTCTTT.

Worth noting for this clone: The sample holds other DNA sequences that translate to the same CDR3. The rearrangement links TRBV5-4 to TRBJ2-7; 10 nucleotides agree with TRBD1. V lost 4 bases, J lost 3 bases, and 4 bases stayed unmatched. Per the germline V gene, CDR1 is SGHNT and CDR2 is YYREEE (reference sequence). This CDR3 has 14 amino acids. This CDR3 is CASSPGQGRYEQYF. CDR3 DNA sequence: TGTGCCAGCAGCCCGGGACAGGGGCGCTACGAGCAGTACTTC.